This T cell receptor beta chain was recorded in a study of blood T cell repertoires in COVID-19. Study information: The United States, Italy and Spain were the sources of the acute and convalescent COVID-19 samples.

Under the authors' procedure: Amplifying reference gene primers gave estimates of nucleated cell counts. Method: immunoSEQ multiplex PCR; TCRdb's copy keeps in-frame clones and lacks some. The D gene and trimming were derived from the DNA, and the V and J assignments and clone size from that table. The sample comprises 210,000 or so clones, nearly 90% of which are singletons, and approximately 12% rests with the top ten. In germline, CDR1 is LGHNA, CDR2 YNFKEQ. V was cut by 1 base and J by 4 bases, with 10 bases left in between. The CDR3 spans 14 residues. This chain links TRBV4-2 with TRBJ1-1; D unclear. Sequencing was carried out using peripheral blood. This receptor was obtained from a woman younger than 30 who had recovered from COVID-19. The CDR3 loop reads CASSQVSAGTEAFF. CDR3 coding DNA: TGTGCCAGCAGCCAAGTGAGTGCGGGCACTGAAGCTTTCTTT.